This TCR beta chain was sequenced during a study of T cell changes during pregnancy in multiple sclerosis. The repertoire was sequenced with immunoSEQ multiplex PCR; TCRdb's copy has only in-frame clones and lacks some. The repertoire holds about 75,000 clones, 90% to 95% seen once, with roughly 0.14% in the top ten. The germline gives CDR1 SEHNR, CDR2 FQNEAQ (reference sequence). The length of the CDR3 is 14 residues. Between the trimmed V and J ends, which lost 1 base and 8 bases, there was a span of 11 bases. The sample here was CD4+ T cells from peripheral blood mononuclear cells, taken after pregnancy. The TCR sequence derives from a female donor with multiple sclerosis, enrolled in a pregnancy study. The rearrangement joins TRBV7-9 to TRBJ1-4; D is undetermined. The CDR3 region is CASSLVGSGEKLFF. In nucleotides, the CDR3 is TGTGCCAGCAGCTTAGTTGGGTCGGGGGAAAAACTGTTTTTT.